One sample yielded the 30 T cell receptor beta chains listed below, sequenced in a study of shared clonotypes between healthy human individuals. Measured with immunoSEQ multiplex PCR; TCRdb has only the in-frame clones, and not every one. Among around 690,000 clones listed, less than 95% were seen once. Material for sequencing was memory CD8+ T cells from PBMCs. The subset was: CD45RO+ cells pooled with CCR7-negative TemRA cells. These receptors were obtained from a man younger than 35 in good health. Some clones in this sample may be carry-over from other donors' samples.

DNA for the CDR3: TGTGCCAGCAGCCCCCGGTGGGGGGGGGACACTGAAGCTTTCTTT. Residues: CASSPRWGGDTEAFF. This chain connects TRBV27 to TRBJ1-1; tentatively, D is TRBD1 (5 bases). The CDR3 consists of 15 residues. Trimming stripped 6 bases from V and 3 bases from J, with 17 bases between. CDR1 and CDR2 from the germline V gene are MNHEY and SMNVEV (reference sequence).

V is TRBV2 and J is TRBJ1-2, with TRBD1 identical over 12 bases. CDR1 and CDR2 from the germline V gene are SNHLY and FYNNEI. The CDR3 has 15 amino acids. Losses at the gene ends were 7 bases for V and 6 bases for J; bases not matched to a gene: 9. In nucleotides, the CDR3 is TGTGCCAGCAAGGGACAGGGGGCGTTTGTTGATGGCTACACCTTC. It translates to CASKGQGAFVDGYTF.

This clone appeared a single time. The J gene is TRBJ1-2, the V gene TRBV14, with TRBD1 matching over 7 bases. The CDR3 is made up of 16 amino acids. The V gene's germline CDR1 is SGHDN and CDR2 FVKESK. The V and J ends lost 4 bases and 4 bases, in that order; junction bases with no gene match: 12. The CDR3 sequence: CASSPRWQGDGYGYTF. The DNA for the CDR3 is TGTGCCAGCAGCCCCAGATGGCAGGGGGACGGCTATGGCTACACCTTC.

This clone was detected only a few times. The chain has TRBV19 and TRBJ1-1; a possible D gene is TRBD1 (5 bases). The germline V gene encodes CDR1 LNHDA and CDR2 SQIVND (reference sequence). The CDR3 sequence is 14 residues long. The ends were cut back, 3 bases at V and 4 bases at J, with 12 bases in the middle. CDR3 DNA: TGTGCCAGTAGTATTCCCAGACAGAGCACTGAAGCTTTCTTT. Encoded protein: CASSIPRQSTEAFF.

Points on this clone: Only one base separates this from a far larger clonotype, so it likely reflects a read error. The gene calls are TRBV28 and TRBJ1-1, with D possibly TRBD1 on 5 matching bases. Per the germline V gene, CDR1 is MDHEN and CDR2 is SYDVKM. The ends were cut back, 6 bases at V and 4 bases at J, with 9 bases in the middle. There are 12 residues in the CDR3. The CDR3 region has the DNA TGTGCCAGCAGCTGGAGGGGCACTGAAGCTTTCTTT. Residues: CASSWRGTEAFF.

In its sample, this clone was seen once. The chain has TRBV6-5 and TRBJ1-4; 11 nucleotides align to TRBD1. The germline CDR1 and CDR2 sequences are MNHEY and SVGAGI. J gave up 5 bases and V 6 bases, and 5 bases lay outside the gene matches. This CDR3 has 15 amino acids. The CDR3 here is CASRLWTGGNEKLFF. The CDR3 nucleotides are TGTGCCAGCAGATTATGGACAGGGGGCAATGAAAAACTGTTTTTT.

The genes are TRBV28 and TRBJ2-2; 7 bases map to TRBD2. With 11 bases clipped from V and 0 bases from J, the junction kept 6 bases outside the gene matches. The CDR3 has 14 residues. Germline CDR1 and CDR2: MDHEN and SYDVKM. CDR3 protein: CAAKLAPNTGELFF. In nucleotides, the CDR3 is TGTGCCGCCAAACTAGCGCCGAACACCGGGGAGCTGTTTTTT.

J is TRBJ2-7 and V is TRBV2; a weak D match, TRBD2 (5 bases). Germline CDR1 is SNHLY and CDR2 is FYNNEI. This CDR3 spans 12 amino acids. V gave up 6 bases and J gave up 2 bases, with 8 bases separating them. The CDR3 nucleotides read TGTGCCAGCAGCCCCGGGACCTACGAGCAGTACTTC. Its translation: CASSPGTYEQYF.

The chain couples TRBV19 to TRBJ1-1; 7 nucleotides agree with TRBD1. There are 13 residues in the CDR3. Germline assignment: CDR1 LNHDA and CDR2 SQIVND (reference sequence). V lost 6 bases to trimming and J lost 1 base; unmatched junction nucleotides: 2. CDR3 in amino acids: CASRGTANTEAFF. In DNA form, the CDR3 reads TGTGCCAGTAGGGGGACAGCGAACACTGAAGCTTTCTTT.

The J gene is TRBJ2-1, the V gene TRBV27, with D possibly being TRBD1 or TRBD2 (6 bases each). CDR1 and CDR2 from the germline V gene are MNHEY and SMNVEV (reference sequence). The CDR3 consists of 15 residues. The V gene lost 6 bases and the J gene lost 1 base, with 13 bases spanning the gap. CDR3: CASSPRGTSYNEQFF. CDR3 bases: TGTGCCAGCAGCCCAAGGGGGACTTCCTACAATGAGCAGTTCTTC.

V is TRBV5-4 and J is TRBJ2-7; 7 nucleotides align to TRBD2. The CDR3 covers 14 residues. The junction had 6 bases not matched to a gene; V was cut back by 5 bases and J by 1 base. CDR1 is SGHNT and CDR2 is YYREEE in the germline V gene (reference sequence). As DNA, the CDR3 is TGTGCCAGCAGTTCGGCGGGGGAATCCTACGAGCAGTACTTC. Protein product: CASSSAGESYEQYF. The full variable domain, in which reference TRBV5-4 and TRBJ2-7 provide the parts outside the CDR3, is ETGVTQSPTHLIKTRGQQVTLRCSSQSGHNTVSWYQQALGQGPQFIFQYYREEENGRGNFPPRFSGLQFPNYSSELNVNALELDDSALYLCASSSAGESYEQYFGPGTRLTVT.

V is TRBV10-3 and J is TRBJ2-5; D possibly matches TRBD1 or TRBD2 (6 bases each). Germline V gene sequence: CDR1 ENHRY, CDR2 SYGVKD. The CDR3 consists of 15 residues. V lost 10 bases, J lost 5 bases, and 23 bases lay in between. CDR3 residues: CATAPTDSREETQYF. The CDR3 coding sequence is TGTGCCACCGCACCGACGGACAGTCGGGAGGAGACCCAGTACTTC.

CDR3 residues: CASSDRDGHSGANVLTF. DNA of the CDR3: TGTGCCAGCAGTGACCGGGACGGACACTCTGGGGCCAACGTCCTGACTTTC. The chain combines TRBV21-1 with TRBJ2-6. TRBV21-1 is reported as a pseudogene. CDR3 size: 17 residues.

This chain links TRBV28 with TRBJ2-7, with D hard to call. V was cut by 2 bases and J by 3 bases, with 14 bases left in between. The CDR3 runs to 15 residues. Germline V gene lookup returns CDR1 MDHEN and CDR2 SYDVKM. The DNA of the CDR3 is TGTGCCAGCAGTTTAGGGCAACGGAACTGCTACGAGCAGTACTTC. Translating it yields CASSLGQRNCYEQYF.

This clone appeared once. The chain uses TRBV13 and TRBJ2-7; no clear D. The CDR3 spans 13 residues. CDR1 and CDR2 from the germline V gene are PRHDT and FYEKMQ (reference sequence). Trimming took off 5 bases at V and 6 bases at J, with 14 bases between the two ends. The CDR3 nucleotides are TGTGCCAGCAGCGGACCGACACCCGTCGAGCAGTACTTC. This codes for CASSGPTPVEQYF.

The chain carries TRBV28 and TRBJ2-5, with a possible D match to TRBD2 (5 bases). Germline CDR1 MDHEN, CDR2 SYDVKM. Trimming stripped 5 bases from V and 7 bases from J, with 14 bases between. The CDR3 consists of 13 residues. The CDR3: CASSPRTEGTQYF. CDR3 nucleotide sequence: TGTGCCAGCAGTCCGAGGACTGAAGGGACCCAGTACTTC. The full variable domain, rest sourced from reference TRBV28 and TRBJ2-5, is DVKVTQSSRYLVKRTGEKVFLECVQDMDHENMFWYRQDPGLGLRLIYFSYDVKMKEKGDIPEGYSVSREKKERFSLILESASTNQTSMYLCASSPRTEGTQYFGPGTRLLVL.

This CDR3 is CASSVGSGTYNEQFF. CDR3 bases: TGTGCCAGCAGCGTAGGGAGCGGGACCTACAATGAGCAGTTCTTC. The chain joins TRBV9 to TRBJ2-1, with 7 bases lining up with TRBD2. Germline V gene sequence: CDR1 SGDLS, CDR2 YYNGEE. CDR3 length: 15 amino acids. With V trimmed by 0 bases and J by 2 bases, 2 bases remained unmatched.

The chain uses TRBV27 and TRBJ2-5; no clear D. This CDR3 is 13 amino acids long. V was trimmed by 2 bases and J by 5 bases, leaving 9 bases between them. Germline V lookup: CDR1 MNHEY, CDR2 SMNVEV (reference sequence). The CDR3 DNA is TGTGCCAGCAGTTTAAACCGCCTGGAGACCCAGTACTTC. This sequence encodes CASSLNRLETQYF.

The chain joins TRBV30 to TRBJ1-2; no reliable D call. The CDR3 runs 13 residues. The ends were cut back, 3 bases at V and 4 bases at J, with 12 bases in the middle. Germline CDR1 and CDR2: GTSNPN and SVGIG (reference sequence). Here the CDR3 DNA reads TGTGCCTGGAGGGCCGGCCCCCTCTATGGCTACACCTTC. Its translation: CAWRAGPLYGYTF.

V gene TRBV5-4 combines with J gene TRBJ1-1, with D possibly being TRBD1 (5 bases). Trimming removed 2 bases at V and 11 bases at J, with 19 bases between. CDR3 length equals 14 residues. Per germline, CDR1 SGHNT and CDR2 YYREEE (reference sequence). The CDR3 DNA reads as TGTGCCAGCAGCTTTAACGGGCCAGCTAGGGGCGCTTTCTTT. Translating gives CASSFNGPARGAFF.

The table lists this clone with a count of one. The chain recombines TRBV29-1 with TRBJ1-2; the match to TRBD1 covers 8 bases. CDR3 length: 14 amino acids. The germline V gene has CDR1 SQVTM and CDR2 ANQGSEA. The junction had 7 bases not matched to a gene; V was cut back by 3 bases and J by 4 bases. CDR3 sequence (DNA): TGCAGCGTTGACCTGGCAGGGGGCATCTATGGCTACACCTTC. Protein product: CSVDLAGGIYGYTF.

CDR3 nucleotide sequence: TGTGCCAGCCGGGCGGGAGGAAAAGAGACCCAGTACTTC. This translates into CASRAGGKETQYF. V is TRBV28 and J is TRBJ2-5, with 8 positions matching TRBD2. With V trimmed by 8 bases and J by 3 bases, 5 bases remained unmatched. CDR3 size: 13 residues. Germline loops: CDR1 MDHEN, CDR2 SYDVKM.

This clone occurred once. The gene calls are TRBV10-3 and TRBJ2-2; TRBD2 matches at 9 bases. Germline assignment: CDR1 ENHRY and CDR2 SYGVKD. Trimming cost V 0 bases and J 4 bases; bases outside gene matches: 9. This CDR3 is built from 18 residues. CDR3 loop: CAISESGLAGDFTGELFF. DNA of the CDR3: TGTGCCATCAGTGAGTCAGGGTTAGCGGGGGATTTCACCGGGGAGCTGTTTTTT.

The chain links TRBV9 to TRBJ2-1; 11 bases are a match to TRBD2. Losses at the gene ends were 0 bases for V and 8 bases for J; bases not matched to a gene: 13. Germline CDR1 is SGDLS and CDR2 is YYNGEE. This CDR3 spans 18 amino acids. The CDR3, as DNA: TGTGCCAGCAGCGTAGGTCTTCTTGTGACTAGCGGGAAGGATGAGCAGTTCTTC. It encodes CASSVGLLVTSGKDEQFF.

V is TRBV11-2 and J is TRBJ2-7; D gene unclear. Germline CDR1 SGHAT, CDR2 FQNNGV. Trimming stripped 2 bases from V and 2 bases from J, with 10 bases between. The CDR3 length is 14 residues. As DNA, the CDR3 is TGTGCCAGCAGCTTAATAAGAGATCCCTACGAGCAGTACTTC. It codes for CASSLIRDPYEQYF.

This sequence joins TRBV14 and TRBJ1-2; TRBD1 agrees at 8 bases. The germline V gene encodes CDR1 SGHDN and CDR2 FVKESK. The CDR3 is 16 residues long. V shed 3 bases and J 5 bases; nucleotides not matched to a gene: 11. The CDR3 sequence is CASSHSPGDRTYGYTF. The CDR3 DNA reads TGTGCCAGCAGCCACTCCCCGGGGGACAGGACGTATGGCTACACCTTC.

This clone was observed once. V usage is TRBV6-4 and J usage is TRBJ2-1; TRBD2 might be the D (6 bases). Germline V gene lookup returns CDR1 MRHNA and CDR2 SNTAGT. Trimming left V 2 bases short and J 5 bases short, with 7 bases between. The CDR3 is made up of 13 amino acids. Here the CDR3 reads CASSDGLHNEQFF. CDR3 bases: TGTGCCAGCAGTGACGGACTACACAATGAGCAGTTCTTC.

This clone was recorded many times. The chain uses TRBV27 and TRBJ2-7, with D unclear. Germline loops: CDR1 MNHEY, CDR2 SMNVEV (reference sequence). V shed 5 bases and J shed 2 bases, with 10 bases lying between them. The CDR3 length is 13 residues. DNA for the CDR3: TGTGCCAGCAGTCATGGGTCTGCCTACGAGCAGTACTTC. Protein: CASSHGSAYEQYF.

The chain is built from TRBV28 and TRBJ2-1, with 7 bases that match TRBD2. Unmatched junction bases numbered 9, after V lost 1 base and J lost 6 bases. The V gene's germline CDR1 is MDHEN and CDR2 SYDVKM. The CDR3 is 16 amino acids. The CDR3 DNA reads TGTGCCAGCAGTTTATCGCCTAGCGGCAGCGGCAATGAGCAGTTCTTC. It encodes CASSLSPSGSGNEQFF. Full variable domain (remainder filled in from reference TRBV28 and TRBJ2-1): DVKVTQSSRYLVKRTGEKVFLECVQDMDHENMFWYRQDPGLGLRLIYFSYDVKMKEKGDIPEGYSVSREKKERFSLILESASTNQTSMYLCASSLSPSGSGNEQFFGPGTRLTVL.

The count of this clone is one. The chain combines TRBV5-4 with TRBJ2-1; D might be TRBD2 (5 bases). This CDR3 contains 13 residues. Trimming pared 2 bases from V and 7 bases from J, leaving 10 bases between. Germline CDR1 reads SGHNT; CDR2 reads YYREEE (reference sequence). CDR3 nucleotide sequence: TGTGCCAGCAGCTTTAACGGGGAAAATGAGCAGTTCTTC. This codes for CASSFNGENEQFF.